These 15 T cell receptor beta chains were sequenced from one sample in a study of graft-versus-host responses after intestinal transplantation. TCRdb's copy holds only in-frame clones and misses some; the assay was immunoSEQ multiplex PCR. In the table there are over 100,000 clones, approximately 96% of which are singletons. Their cognate antigens are unknown. The material was unstimulated CD8+ T cells sorted from spleen or lymph node cells, obtained before intestinal transplant. The receptors were sampled from a human donor who received an intestinal transplant.

V gene TRBV19 combines with J gene TRBJ1-1, with a tentative D call TRBD1 (5 bases). The germline gives CDR1 LNHDA, CDR2 SQIVND (reference sequence). The CDR3 extends over 15 amino acids. V lost 4 bases to trimming and J lost 7 bases, with 19 bases between them. The CDR3 sequence: CASSTQQGGKGEAFF. The DNA for the CDR3 is TGTGCCAGTAGTACACAGCAGGGAGGTAAGGGTGAAGCTTTCTTT.

J is TRBJ1-1 and V is TRBV5-5; 9 bases map to TRBD1. Trimming cost V 0 bases and J 2 bases; bases outside gene matches: 2. Germline V gene lookup returns CDR1 SGHKS and CDR2 YYEKEE (reference sequence). This CDR3 is built from 15 residues. The CDR3 reads CASSLVGQGNTEAFF. The CDR3 DNA is TGTGCCAGCAGCTTGGTGGGACAGGGAAACACTGAAGCTTTCTTT.

The chain uses TRBV7-3 and TRBJ2-3, with 10 bases identical to TRBD1. Germline assignment: CDR1 SGHTA and CDR2 FQGTGA. J lost 7 bases, V lost 3 bases, and 10 bases had no gene match. CDR3 length: 16 residues. For the CDR3, the DNA is TGTGCCAGCAGCTTTTACGAGACAGGGGGCGACCATACGCAGTATTTT. Its protein product is CASSFYETGGDHTQYF.

The genes are TRBV28 and TRBJ1-5, with D perhaps matching TRBD1 (5 bases). The CDR3 has 15 amino acids. V lost 5 bases to trimming and J lost 1 base, with 12 bases between them. Per germline, CDR1 MDHEN and CDR2 SYDVKM. The CDR3 protein is CASSMIQGSNQPQHF. The CDR3 DNA follows: TGTGCCAGCAGTATGATCCAGGGAAGCAATCAGCCCCAGCATTTT.

This clone has only one observation. J is TRBJ2-1 and V is TRBV27; 9 positions match TRBD2. Losses at the gene ends were 8 bases for V and 1 base for J; bases not matched to a gene: 9. Per germline, CDR1 MNHEY and CDR2 SMNVEV (reference sequence). The CDR3 runs 16 residues. This chain's CDR3 is CASRLSGRASYNEQFF. In nucleotides, the CDR3 is TGTGCCAGCCGACTTAGCGGGAGAGCATCCTACAATGAGCAGTTCTTC.

This sequence joins TRBV27 and TRBJ1-2; D is unresolved. CDR1 and CDR2 from the germline V gene are MNHEY and SMNVEV (reference sequence). V dropped 6 bases and J dropped 2 bases, with 10 bases sitting between them. This CDR3 contains 13 residues. The CDR3 region is CASSTRQNYGYTF. CDR3 coding DNA: TGTGCCAGCAGCACGCGGCAAAACTATGGCTACACCTTC.

The sample holds one count of this clone. This sequence joins TRBV2 and TRBJ2-1; 12 bases line up with TRBD2. Germline trimming cut 5 bases from V and 7 bases from J; bases unmatched to any gene: 6. The CDR3 contains 15 residues. The V gene's germline CDR1 is SNHLY and CDR2 FYNNEI. CDR3: CASSPSSGRANEQFF. The CDR3 nucleotides are TGTGCCAGCAGTCCCTCTAGCGGGAGGGCAAATGAGCAGTTCTTC.

The V and J genes are TRBV19 and TRBJ2-2; unclear D gene. Germline V gene data show CDR1 as LNHDA and CDR2 as SQIVND (reference sequence). The CDR3 loop spans 12 amino acids. Trimming stripped 7 bases from V and 7 bases from J, with 10 bases between. The CDR3 loop reads CASKSDGGELFF. CDR3 DNA sequence: TGTGCCAGTAAAAGTGACGGCGGGGAGCTGTTTTTT.

J is TRBJ2-7 and V is TRBV7-9, with D perhaps matching TRBD1 or TRBD2 (5 bases each). The ends were cut back, 5 bases at V and 5 bases at J, with 10 bases in the middle. The CDR3 runs 12 residues. CDR1 SEHNR and CDR2 FQNEAQ come from the germline V gene (reference sequence). CDR3 sequence reads: CASSPMGDEQYF. The DNA for the CDR3 is TGTGCCAGCAGCCCCATGGGGGACGAGCAGTACTTC. The full variable domain, its missing parts supplied by reference TRBV7-9 and TRBJ2-7, is DTGVSQNPRHKITKRGQNVTFRCDPISEHNRLYWYRQTLGQGPEFLTYFQNEAQLEKSRLLSDRFSAERPKGSFSTLEIQRTEQGDSAMYLCASSPMGDEQYFGPGTRLTVT.

J is TRBJ2-7 and V is TRBV15; no clear D gene. In germline, CDR1 is LNHNV, CDR2 YYDKDF (reference sequence). The CDR3 consists of 14 residues. With 1 base removed from V and 2 bases from J, the gap between germline ends came to 9 bases. This CDR3 reads CATSRADGAYEQYF. The DNA of the CDR3 is TGTGCCACCAGCAGAGCGGACGGAGCCTACGAGCAGTACTTC.

The V gene is TRBV9, the J gene TRBJ2-7; D may be TRBD2 (6 bases). Germline values: CDR1 SGDLS, CDR2 YYNGEE. V was cut by 3 bases and J by 6 bases, with 16 bases left in between. The CDR3 loop spans 14 amino acids. The CDR3 sequence is CASSARTGVTEQYF. As DNA, the CDR3 is TGTGCCAGCAGCGCCCGTACGGGGGTGACCGAGCAGTACTTC.

This chain connects TRBV5-6 to TRBJ1-5; a possible D gene is TRBD1 (5 bases). Per germline, CDR1 SGHDT and CDR2 YYEEEE. V gave up 3 bases and J gave up 5 bases, with 15 bases separating them. This CDR3 contains 15 residues. The CDR3 sequence: CASSYGGEIDQPQHF. As DNA, the CDR3 is TGTGCCAGCAGCTATGGAGGGGAGATTGATCAGCCCCAGCATTTT.

The V and J genes are TRBV2 and TRBJ1-5, with 10 bases that match TRBD1. The ends lost 6 bases at V and 4 bases at J; junction bases unmatched: 6. The length of the CDR3 is 15 residues. Per the germline V gene, CDR1 is SNHLY and CDR2 is FYNNEI. The CDR3 is CASREGQGRNQPQHF. The CDR3 DNA sequence: TGTGCCAGCAGAGAGGGACAGGGGCGGAATCAGCCCCAGCATTTT.

The CDR3 region has the DNA TGTGCCAGCTCACTTGGAGGGGGAAATGGCTACGAGCAGTACTTC. Amino acids: CASSLGGGNGYEQYF. This rearrangement joins TRBV18 to TRBJ2-7, with D perhaps given as TRBD1 or TRBD2 (6 bases each). Germline V CDR1 and CDR2: KGHSH, LQKENI. The ends were cut back, 4 bases at V and 3 bases at J, with 16 bases in the middle. The CDR3 contains 15 residues.

This chain joins TRBV28 and TRBJ2-7; D unresolved. Germline CDR1 and CDR2: MDHEN and SYDVKM. The V and J ends lost 10 bases and 9 bases respectively, with 13 bases between them. The CDR3 length is 10 residues. This CDR3 is CATLLDAQYF. In DNA form, the CDR3 reads TGTGCCACCCTCCTAGACGCGCAGTACTTC. Complete variable domain (other parts from reference TRBV28 and TRBJ2-7): DVKVTQSSRYLVKRTGEKVFLECVQDMDHENMFWYRQDPGLGLRLIYFSYDVKMKEKGDIPEGYSVSREKKERFSLILESASTNQTSMYLCATLLDAQYFGPGTRLTVT.